The 16 T cell receptor beta chains below were found in one sample sequenced in a study of T cells in Graves' hyperthyroidism and ophthalmopathy. RNA transcripts were the template for amplifying TCR beta CDR3 regions. The TCR CDR3 was amplified in a first-round RT-PCR using the HTBI primer set. TCRdb re-called the multiplex PCR reads with MiXCR, one entry per CDR3 protein. The table shows over 650,000 distinct CDR3 sequences, with about a sixth occurring only once. Sample: blood. The receptor set was obtained from a man aged 18 to 29 with Graves' hyperthyroidism.

Ten or more counts support this clonotype. The chain recombines TRBV7-2 with TRBJ1-2, with TRBD1 matching 8 bases. Germline loops: CDR1 SGHTA, CDR2 FQGNSA. This CDR3 is built from 15 residues. J lost 4 bases, V lost 1 base, and 5 bases had no gene match. Here the CDR3 DNA reads TGTGCCAGCAGCTTAGGATCAGGGGGCGGCTATGGCTACACCTTC. It encodes CASSLGSGGGYGYTF.

This clonotype came up many times. The chain employs TRBV20-1 and TRBJ2-7; D is perhaps TRBD2 (6 bases). The CDR3 is 17 residues long. Germline-derived CDR1 and CDR2 are DFQATT and SNEGSKA (reference sequence). V was trimmed by 0 bases and J by 1 base, leaving 19 bases between them. CDR3 sequence reads: CSARDFGGNYPSYEQYF. The CDR3 nucleotides read TGCAGTGCTAGAGATTTCGGGGGTAACTACCCATCCTACGAGCAGTACTTC.

This clonotype was recorded once. This may come from a read error, since a much larger clone is one base off. The V call is TRBV12-3 or TRBV12-4, the J call TRBJ1-3; 7 bases fit TRBD1. The CDR3 is 14 amino acids. CDR3 residues: CVSRGELSGNTIYF. CDR3 bases: TGTGTCAGCAGGGGGGAGCTCTCTGGAAACACCATATATTTT.

This clonotype turned up a few times. The DNA for the CDR3 is TGTGCCAGCAGTGAAGTCGGGAGCAGGAATGAGCAGTTCTTC. Residues: CASSEVGSRNEQFF. The chain recombines TRBV6-1 with TRBJ2-1; a weak D match, TRBD2 (6 bases). CDR1 is MNHNS and CDR2 is SASEGT in the germline V gene. V was cut by 1 base and J by 7 bases, with 11 bases left in between. The CDR3 has 14 residues.

The rearrangement uses TRBV4-1 and TRBJ2-7, with 7 bases aligning to TRBD2. CDR3 length: 16 residues. Germline CDR1 reads MGHRA; CDR2 reads YSYEKL. V dropped 0 bases and J dropped 6; count of bases not matched to a gene: 11. CDR3 nucleotide sequence: TGCGCCAGCAGCCAAGAGGGGGGAGGGTCTTCGGGCGAGCAGTACTTC. This encodes CASSQEGGGSSGEQYF.

V gene TRBV20-1 combines with J gene TRBJ1-5; D call uncertain. V lost 3 bases to trimming and J lost 5 bases, with 11 bases between them. Germline V gives CDR1 DFQATT, CDR2 SNEGSKA (reference sequence). The CDR3 extends over 13 amino acids. The CDR3 sequence is CSASEPDYQPQHF. CDR3 coding DNA: TGCAGTGCTAGTGAGCCAGATTATCAGCCCCAGCATTTT.

In this sample, this clonotype turned up a few times. V and J are TRBV7-8 and TRBJ2-1; the match to TRBD2 covers 7 bases. Germline V gives CDR1 SGHVS, CDR2 FQNEAQ. V lost 2 bases, J lost 2 bases, and 6 bases stayed unmatched. The CDR3 runs to 16 residues. The CDR3 sequence: CASSLIAGVPYNEQFF. CDR3 nucleotide sequence: TGTGCCAGCAGCTTAATCGCGGGAGTCCCCTACAATGAGCAGTTCTTC.

This clonotype appeared a few times. The chain links TRBV27 to TRBJ2-1; 13 nucleotides agree with TRBD2. Germline CDR1 reads MNHEY; CDR2 reads SMNVEV (reference sequence). Germline trimming cut 6 bases from V and 6 bases from J; bases unmatched to any gene: 11. This CDR3 is built from 17 residues. The chain's CDR3 is CASRGGTSGAEGNEQFF. The CDR3 DNA is TGTGCCAGCAGGGGCGGGACTAGCGGGGCTGAGGGCAATGAGCAGTTCTTC.

This clonotype appeared many times. The chain couples TRBV28 to TRBJ1-1; tentatively, D is TRBD1 (6 bases). This CDR3 has 15 residues. Germline lookup yields CDR1 MDHEN and CDR2 SYDVKM. Trimming cost V 3 bases and J 5 bases, with 16 bases left between them. The CDR3 is CASSFGEQGHTEAFF. CDR3 DNA sequence: TGTGCCAGCAGTTTCGGAGAACAGGGCCATACTGAAGCTTTCTTT.

The V gene is TRBV30, the J gene TRBJ2-1; 9 nucleotides align to TRBD1. Trimming removed 1 base from V and 3 bases from J; junction bases left unmatched: 10. The CDR3 runs to 17 residues. CDR1 and CDR2 (germline): GTSNPN, SVGIG (reference sequence). The CDR3, as DNA: TGTGCCTGGAGTGGAGGCACCGGGACAGGGTTCTACAATGAGCAGTTCTTC. Its protein is CAWSGGTGTGFYNEQFF.

This clonotype was counted ten times or more. The CDR3 spells CASKSRENTDTQYF. CDR3 nucleotide sequence: TGTGCCAGTAAATCCAGGGAAAATACAGATACGCAGTATTTT. This rearrangement joins TRBV12-3 or TRBV12-4 to TRBJ2-3; a weak D match, TRBD1 (5 bases). Deletions cut 9 bases from V and 3 bases from J, with 16 bases between. The CDR3 consists of 14 residues.

The chain carries TRBV27 and TRBJ1-1; tentatively, D is TRBD1 (5 bases). The CDR3 is 15 amino acids. Germline values: CDR1 MNHEY, CDR2 SMNVEV (reference sequence). V lost 0 bases, J lost 4 bases, and 12 bases lay in between. The CDR3 region has the DNA TGTGCCAGCAGTTTATCAGCAGGGACTATCACTGAAGCTTTCTTT. This sequence encodes CASSLSAGTITEAFF.

This clonotype was recorded once. A much more abundant neighbour one base away suggests this may be a read error. The V and J genes are TRBV6-1 and TRBJ2-7, with 8 nucleotides matching TRBD2. Germline lookup yields CDR1 MNHNS and CDR2 SASEGT. The CDR3 spans 17 residues. CDR3 nucleotides: TGTGCCAGCAGTAAAAGCGCTACTAGCGGAAGTTCCTACGGGCAGTACTTC. This gives the protein CASSKSATSGSSYGQYF.

At least ten counts were recorded for this clonotype. The chain uses TRBV6-2 or TRBV6-3 and TRBJ1-6; D not resolved. The CDR3 loop spans 13 amino acids. Germline V CDR1 and CDR2: MNHEY, SVGEGT. Trimming removed 5 bases at V and 14 bases at J, with 16 bases between. This CDR3 is CASSLPGSRTLHF. CDR3 coding DNA: TGTGCCAGCAGTCTTCCGGGGAGCCGTACCCTCCACTTT.

This clonotype was observed a handful of times. The V gene is TRBV6-2 or TRBV6-3, the J gene TRBJ2-1, with TRBD1 identical over 7 bases. The CDR3 sequence is 14 residues long. The germline gives CDR1 MNHEY, CDR2 SVGEGT. Trimming removed 5 bases from V and 9 bases from J; junction bases left unmatched: 10. As DNA, the CDR3 is TGTGCCAGCAGTAAACAACCGACAGGGCGTGAGCAGTTCTTC. Protein sequence: CASSKQPTGREQFF.

This clonotype was recorded many times. The CDR3 DNA sequence: TGTGCTAGTGGCCCGGGACAGAGCTCCTACGAGCAGTACTTC. This sequence encodes CASGPGQSSYEQYF. The J gene is TRBJ2-7, the V gene TRBV12-5; 7 nucleotides match TRBD1. The germline V gene encodes CDR1 LGHNT and CDR2 FRNRAP. V shed 6 bases and J 0 bases; nucleotides not matched to a gene: 5. This CDR3 is 14 amino acids long.